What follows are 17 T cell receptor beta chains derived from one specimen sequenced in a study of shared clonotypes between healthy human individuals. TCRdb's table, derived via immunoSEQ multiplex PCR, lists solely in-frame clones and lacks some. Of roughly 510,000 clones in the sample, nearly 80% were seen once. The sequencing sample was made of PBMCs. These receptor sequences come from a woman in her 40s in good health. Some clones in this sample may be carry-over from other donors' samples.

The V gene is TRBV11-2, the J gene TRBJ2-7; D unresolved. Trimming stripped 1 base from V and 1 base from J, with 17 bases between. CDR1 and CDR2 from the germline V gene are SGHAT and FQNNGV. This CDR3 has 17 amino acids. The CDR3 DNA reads TGTGCCAGCAGCTTAGGGGCACCCACACGGGTTTCCTACGAGCAGTACTTC. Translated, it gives CASSLGAPTRVSYEQYF.

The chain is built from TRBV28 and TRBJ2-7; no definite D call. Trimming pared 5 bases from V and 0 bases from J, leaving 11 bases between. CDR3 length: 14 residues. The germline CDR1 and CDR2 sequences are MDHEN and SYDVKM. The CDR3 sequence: CASSTFQASYEQYF. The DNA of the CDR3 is TGTGCCAGCAGTACCTTTCAGGCCTCCTACGAGCAGTACTTC.

The CDR3 loop reads CASSEQGSNTEAFF. The CDR3 DNA is TGTGCCAGCAGTGAACAGGGGTCGAACACTGAAGCTTTCTTT. The rearrangement uses TRBV6-1 and TRBJ1-1, with D possibly TRBD1 on 6 matching bases. V gave up 2 bases and J gave up 1 base, with 8 bases separating them. The CDR3 is 14 residues long. Looked up from germline, CDR1 is MNHNS and CDR2 is SASEGT.

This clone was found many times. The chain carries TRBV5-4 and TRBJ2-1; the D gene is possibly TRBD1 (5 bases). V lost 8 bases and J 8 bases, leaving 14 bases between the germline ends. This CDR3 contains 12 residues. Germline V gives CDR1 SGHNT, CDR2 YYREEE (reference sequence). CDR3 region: CASSQGFDEQFF. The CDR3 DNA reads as TGTGCCAGTTCCCAGGGTTTCGATGAGCAGTTCTTC.

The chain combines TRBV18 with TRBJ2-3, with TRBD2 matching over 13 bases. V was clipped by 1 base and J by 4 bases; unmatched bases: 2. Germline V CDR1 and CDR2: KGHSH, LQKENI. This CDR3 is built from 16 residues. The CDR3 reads CASSPRTSGSADTQYF. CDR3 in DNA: TGTGCCAGCTCACCACGGACTAGCGGGAGCGCAGATACGCAGTATTTT.

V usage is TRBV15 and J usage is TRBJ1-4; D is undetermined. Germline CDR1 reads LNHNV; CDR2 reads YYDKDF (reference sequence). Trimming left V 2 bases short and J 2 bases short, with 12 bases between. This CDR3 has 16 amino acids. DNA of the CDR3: TGTGCCACCAGCAGAATTCCGAGGGTGACTAATGAAAAACTGTTTTTT. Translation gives CATSRIPRVTNEKLFF.

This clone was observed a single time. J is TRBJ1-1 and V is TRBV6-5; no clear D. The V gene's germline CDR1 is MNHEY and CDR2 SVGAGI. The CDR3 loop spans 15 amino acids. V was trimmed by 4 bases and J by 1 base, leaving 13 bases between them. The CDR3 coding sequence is TGTGCCAGCAGTTCCCGTTTAGGACCGAACACTGAAGCTTTCTTT. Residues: CASSSRLGPNTEAFF.

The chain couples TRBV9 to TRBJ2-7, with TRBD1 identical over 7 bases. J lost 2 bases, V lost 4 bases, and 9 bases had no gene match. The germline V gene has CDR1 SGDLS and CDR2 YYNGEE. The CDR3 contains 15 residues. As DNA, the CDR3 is TGTGCCAGCAGCCTCAGAGGGACAGCGACCTACGAGCAGTACTTC. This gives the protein CASSLRGTATYEQYF.

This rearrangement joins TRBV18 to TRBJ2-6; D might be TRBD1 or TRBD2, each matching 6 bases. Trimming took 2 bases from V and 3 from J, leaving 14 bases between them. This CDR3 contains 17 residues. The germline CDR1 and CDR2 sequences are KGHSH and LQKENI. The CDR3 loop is CASSPTTGASGANVLTF. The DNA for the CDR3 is TGTGCCAGCTCACCAACCACGGGGGCTAGTGGGGCCAACGTCCTGACTTTC.

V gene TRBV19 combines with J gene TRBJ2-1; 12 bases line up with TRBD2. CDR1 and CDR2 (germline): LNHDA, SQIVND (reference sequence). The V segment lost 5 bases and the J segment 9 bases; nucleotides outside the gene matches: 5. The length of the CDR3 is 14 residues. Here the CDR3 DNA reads TGTGCCAGTAGTGCTAGCGGGAGGGCCGCTGAGCAGTTCTTC. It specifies CASSASGRAAEQFF.

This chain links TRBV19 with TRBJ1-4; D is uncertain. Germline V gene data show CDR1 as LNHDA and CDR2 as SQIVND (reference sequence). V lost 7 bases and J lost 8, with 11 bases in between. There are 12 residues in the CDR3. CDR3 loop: CASTLNGEKLFF. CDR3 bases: TGTGCCAGTACGCTCAACGGGGAAAAACTGTTTTTT.

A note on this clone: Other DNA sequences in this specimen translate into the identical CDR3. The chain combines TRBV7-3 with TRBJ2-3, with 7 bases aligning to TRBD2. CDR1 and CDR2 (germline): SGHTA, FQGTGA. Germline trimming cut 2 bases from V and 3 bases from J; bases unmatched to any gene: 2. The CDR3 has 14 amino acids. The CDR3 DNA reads TGTGCCAGCAGCTTAGCGGGAGTTACAGATACGCAGTATTTT. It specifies CASSLAGVTDTQYF. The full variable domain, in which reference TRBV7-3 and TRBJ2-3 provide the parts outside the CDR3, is GAGVSQTPSNKVTEKGKYVELRCDPISGHTALYWYRQSLGQGPEFLIYFQGTGAADDSGLPNDRFFAVRPEGSVSTLKIQRTERGDSAVYLCASSLAGVTDTQYFGPGTRLTVL.

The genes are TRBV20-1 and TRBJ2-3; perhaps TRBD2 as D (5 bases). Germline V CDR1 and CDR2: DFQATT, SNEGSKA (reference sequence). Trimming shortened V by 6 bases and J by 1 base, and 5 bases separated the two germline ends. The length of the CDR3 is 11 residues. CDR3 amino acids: CSAGGTDTQYF. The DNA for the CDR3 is TGCAGTGCGGGAGGCACAGATACGCAGTATTTT.

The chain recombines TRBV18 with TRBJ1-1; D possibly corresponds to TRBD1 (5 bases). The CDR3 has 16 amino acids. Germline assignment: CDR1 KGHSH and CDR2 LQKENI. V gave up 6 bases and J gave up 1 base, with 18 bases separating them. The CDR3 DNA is TGTGCCAGCTCTAATTTGGACATTATTCCGAACACTGAAGCTTTCTTT. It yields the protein CASSNLDIIPNTEAFF.

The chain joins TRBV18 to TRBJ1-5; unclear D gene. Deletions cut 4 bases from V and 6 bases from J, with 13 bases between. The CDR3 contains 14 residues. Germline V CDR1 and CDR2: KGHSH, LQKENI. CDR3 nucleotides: TGTGCCAGCTCACTGGGGTTGATGGCTCAGCCCCAGCATTTT. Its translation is CASSLGLMAQPQHF. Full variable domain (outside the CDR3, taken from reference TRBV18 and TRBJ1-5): NAGVMQNPRHLVRRRGQEARLRCSPMKGHSHVYWYRQLPEEGLKFMVYLQKENIIDESGMPKERFSAEFPKEGPSILRIQQVVRGDSAAYFCASSLGLMAQPQHFGDGTRLSIL.

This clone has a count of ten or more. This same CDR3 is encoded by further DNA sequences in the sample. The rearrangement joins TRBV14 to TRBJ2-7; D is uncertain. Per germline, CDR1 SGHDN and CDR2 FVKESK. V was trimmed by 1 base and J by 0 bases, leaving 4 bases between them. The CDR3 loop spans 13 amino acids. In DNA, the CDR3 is TGTGCCAGCAGCCAAGGCAACTCCTACGAGCAGTACTTC. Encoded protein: CASSQGNSYEQYF.

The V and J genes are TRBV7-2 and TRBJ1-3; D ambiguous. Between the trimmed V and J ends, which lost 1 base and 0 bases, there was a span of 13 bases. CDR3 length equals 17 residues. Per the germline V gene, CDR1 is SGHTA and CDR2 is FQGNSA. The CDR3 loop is CASSLDGGDYSGNTIYF. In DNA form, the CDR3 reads TGTGCCAGCAGCTTAGATGGCGGGGATTACTCTGGAAACACCATATATTTT.